This T cell receptor (beta chain) was captured in a study of T cells in Graves' hyperthyroidism and ophthalmopathy. Study overall: Blood from the periphery was taken at initial diagnosis, before any treatment.

This clonotype was found many times. The investigators amplified TCR beta CDR3 regions from RNA transcripts. Carried out on the TCR CDR3, a first-round RT-PCR used the HTBI primer set. TCRdb independently ran MiXCR on the multiplex PCR reads; one entry per CDR3 protein. This sample has about 520,000 distinct CDR3 sequences, with about a fifth found just once. The clonotype originates from a man younger than 35 with Graves' hyperthyroidism. The sequenced material came from blood.

The CDR3 loop is CASSLATTAGYTF. CDR3 nucleotide sequence: TGTGCCAGCAGTTTAGCGACCACCGCCGGCTACACCTTC. The V call is TRBV12-3 or TRBV12-4, the J call TRBJ1-2, with D hard to call. The CDR3 has 13 residues. V was cut by 0 bases and J by 8 bases, with 10 bases left in between.